This section outlines one T cell receptor (beta chain) sequence together with its context. The antigen is unknown. Trimming cost V 1 base and J 8 bases, with 14 bases left between them. CDR1 and CDR2 from the germline V gene are SGHDN and FVKESK. The CDR3 loop spans 14 amino acids. Produced via immunoSEQ multiplex PCR; TCRdb's table is partial and in-frame only. In the table there are about 150,000 clones, more than 90% of which are singletons. The sample comes from a study of T cell responses to AZD1222 COVID-19 vaccine. Study results and limitations: Receipt of two AZD1222 doses was followed by a rise in Spike-specific TCR breadth and depth.

The material sequenced was peripheral blood, taken on day 0 of AZD1222 vaccination. The TCR originated in an adult in good health. The rearrangement uses TRBV14 and TRBJ1-2; no clear D. CDR3 residues: CASSQGPRVGGYTF. CDR3 DNA: TGTGCCAGCAGCCAAGGACCGAGGGTAGGAGGCTACACCTTC.